This TCR beta chain originates from a study of T cell repertoires in cytomegalovirus infection. Study conclusions and caveats: The ex vivo response showed dominance by HLA-C-restricted CMV-specific TCR beta clonotypes. Cumulative public TCR beta family frequency identified CMV carriers with the relevant HLA.

TCRdb independently ran MiXCR on the reads; one entry per CDR3 protein. The table lists about half a million distinct CDR3 sequences, roughly a third of them singletons. This clonotype was detected a few times. What it recognizes is unknown. This sample comprised cultured PBMCs, obtained from culture after CMV antigen stimulation. This receptor was taken from a human donor in good health (CMV status not recorded). Some clones in this sample may be carry-over from other donors' samples.

The CDR3 spells CASSPPPGLAGDTDTQYF. Written as DNA, the CDR3 is TGTGCCAGCAGCCCCCCACCGGGACTAGCGGGAGACACAGATACGCAGTATTTT. The rearrangement joins TRBV7-9 to TRBJ2-3; the match to TRBD2 covers 14 bases. Trimming cost V 5 bases and J 2 bases; bases outside gene matches: 9. The CDR3 length is 18 residues. CDR1 SEHNR and CDR2 FQNEAQ come from the germline V gene (reference sequence).